Below are 28 T cell receptor beta chains sequenced from a single sample in a study of T cell responses to AZD1222 COVID-19 vaccine. Data came from immunoSEQ multiplex PCR; TCRdb stores just in-frame clones and leaves some out. The sample carries tens of thousands of clones, approximately 81% recorded once. Sequenced material: peripheral blood, taken on day 0 of AZD1222 vaccination. The origin of the receptors is an adult in good health.

The chain uses TRBV7-2 and TRBJ1-2, with no clear D. Looked up from germline, CDR1 is SGHTA and CDR2 is FQGNSA. Trimming took 1 base from V and 4 from J, leaving 10 bases between them. CDR3 size: 14 residues. CDR3 nucleotides: TGTGCCAGCAGCTTAGTGGGCGGGGTCTATGGCTACACCTTC. Translating it yields CASSLVGGVYGYTF.

This chain joins TRBV19 and TRBJ1-5; tentatively, D is TRBD1 (6 bases). The V gene lost 4 bases and the J gene lost 4 bases, with 11 bases spanning the gap. Per germline, CDR1 LNHDA and CDR2 SQIVND (reference sequence). CDR3 length equals 14 residues. The CDR3 DNA follows: TGTGCCAGTAGTACGGGGGCCACTAATCAGCCCCAGCATTTT. It translates to CASSTGATNQPQHF.

J is TRBJ1-2 and V is TRBV5-6; TRBD1 might be the D (5 bases). With 6 bases removed from V and 4 bases from J, the gap between germline ends came to 13 bases. The CDR3 spans 13 residues. CDR1 and CDR2 (germline): SGHDT, YYEEEE. In DNA, the CDR3 is TGTGCCAGCAACCCCGGGGGGTTCTATGGCTACACCTTC. Its protein product is CASNPGGFYGYTF.

The chain carries TRBV6-4 and TRBJ2-2; D unclear. Germline CDR1 is MRHNA and CDR2 is SNTAGT. The ends were cut back, 6 bases at V and 4 bases at J, with 15 bases in the middle. The CDR3 sequence is 15 residues long. The CDR3 nucleotides are TGTGCCAGCAGATTGGGAACGTGGGGCACCGGGGAGCTGTTTTTT. Translation gives CASRLGTWGTGELFF.

V usage is TRBV4-3 and J usage is TRBJ2-7; D call uncertain. Germline V CDR1 and CDR2: LGHNA, YSLEER. The CDR3 is 13 amino acids. V was trimmed by 0 bases and J by 3 bases, leaving 6 bases between them. CDR3 residues: CASSQDFGYEQYF. The CDR3 DNA reads TGCGCCAGCAGCCAAGATTTTGGCTACGAGCAGTACTTC.

This chain joins TRBV27 and TRBJ1-2; no clear D gene. Trimming stripped 4 bases from V and 2 bases from J, with 8 bases between. This CDR3 is 13 amino acids long. Germline loops: CDR1 MNHEY, CDR2 SMNVEV (reference sequence). The CDR3 bases are TGTGCCAGCAGTTACTCCGAAAACTATGGCTACACCTTC. Its translation: CASSYSENYGYTF.

The chain couples TRBV2 to TRBJ1-1, with a weak D call TRBD1 (6 bases). The ends were cut back, 1 base at V and 0 bases at J, with 9 bases in the middle. CDR1 and CDR2 (germline): SNHLY, FYNNEI. This CDR3 contains 15 residues. The CDR3 reads CASSEGTVMNTEAFF. CDR3 coding DNA: TGTGCCAGCAGTGAAGGGACAGTAATGAACACTGAAGCTTTCTTT.

V is TRBV24-1 and J is TRBJ1-1, with unresolved D. V dropped 5 bases and J dropped 2 bases, with 8 bases sitting between them. Per germline, CDR1 KGHDR and CDR2 SFDVKD. This CDR3 contains 13 residues. This CDR3 reads CATSAWGNTEAFF. Written as DNA, the CDR3 is TGTGCCACCAGTGCCTGGGGAAACACTGAAGCTTTCTTT.

The chain has TRBV19 and TRBJ2-3, with D perhaps TRBD1 or TRBD2 (5 bases each). This CDR3 is built from 14 residues. V lost 3 bases, J lost 3 bases, and 10 bases lay in between. CDR1 is LNHDA, CDR2 SQIVND, per germline (reference sequence). CDR3 region: CASSIQGVTDTQYF. CDR3 sequence (DNA): TGTGCCAGTAGTATCCAGGGAGTAACAGATACGCAGTATTTT.

The chain has TRBV10-3 and TRBJ2-2; D possibly corresponds to TRBD2 (5 bases). Germline V gene sequence: CDR1 ENHRY, CDR2 SYGVKD. The V end lost 10 bases, the J end lost 6 bases, and 12 bases lay between the germline ends. CDR3 length: 12 residues. Written as DNA, the CDR3 is TGTGCCACCGCCGACGGGGCCGGGGAGCTGTTTTTT. Translation: CATADGAGELFF.

In DNA form, the CDR3 reads TGTGCCAGCAGCCCCGGCGGGACAGGGGATCAGCCCCAGCATTTT. This translates into CASSPGGTGDQPQHF. The chain uses TRBV5-4 and TRBJ1-5, with TRBD1 identical over 10 bases. The trim removed 4 bases at V and 5 bases at J, leaving 6 bases unmatched. Germline CDR1 and CDR2: SGHNT and YYREEE (reference sequence). The CDR3 consists of 15 residues.

J is TRBJ2-1 and V is TRBV24-1, with 9 bases identical to TRBD1. The CDR3 extends over 15 amino acids. Germline loops: CDR1 KGHDR, CDR2 SFDVKD. Unmatched junction bases numbered 4, after V lost 8 bases and J lost 0 bases. As DNA, the CDR3 is TGTGCCACCACACAGGGGGCGGACTCCTACAATGAGCAGTTCTTC. This codes for CATTQGADSYNEQFF.

This clone came up a few times. V usage is TRBV15 and J usage is TRBJ1-1, with 7 bases aligning to TRBD1. There are 16 residues in the CDR3. Germline loops: CDR1 LNHNV, CDR2 YYDKDF (reference sequence). The V and J ends lost 1 base and 2 bases, in that order; junction bases with no gene match: 7. The CDR3, as DNA: TGTGCCACCAGCAGAGGGGGGAGGGGGCGAAACACTGAAGCTTTCTTT. As protein: CATSRGGRGRNTEAFF.

This clone was seen a single time. J is TRBJ1-1 and V is TRBV10-1; D is uncertain. Germline-derived CDR1 and CDR2 are WNHNN and SYGVQD (reference sequence). This CDR3 contains 13 residues. Between the trimmed V and J ends, which lost 7 bases and 6 bases, there was a span of 15 bases. The DNA for the CDR3 is TGCGCCAGCAATGAACGGGGAAGAGCTGAAGCTTTCTTT. Translation: CASNERGRAEAFF.

The genes are TRBV19 and TRBJ1-2; no definite D call. This CDR3 spans 14 amino acids. Trimming removed 6 bases at V and 8 bases at J, with 19 bases between. Germline V gene lookup returns CDR1 LNHDA and CDR2 SQIVND (reference sequence). This CDR3 reads CASRDAGSGSGYTF. The CDR3 DNA reads as TGTGCCAGTAGGGACGCAGGATCCGGTTCGGGCTACACCTTC.

The chain carries TRBV4-3 and TRBJ1-2; D remains unclear. The CDR3 extends over 14 amino acids. The V and J ends lost 0 bases and 4 bases respectively, with 9 bases between them. Germline-derived CDR1 and CDR2 are LGHNA and YSLEER. CDR3 region: CASSQEGRGYGYTF. The CDR3 nucleotides read TGCGCCAGCAGCCAAGAAGGTCGCGGCTATGGCTACACCTTC.

The chain recombines TRBV18 with TRBJ1-4; 7 bases are shared with TRBD1. With V trimmed by 4 bases and J by 5 bases, 4 bases remained unmatched. The length of the CDR3 is 14 residues. CDR1 is KGHSH and CDR2 is LQKENI in the germline V gene. This CDR3 reads CASSQGAENEKLFF. In DNA form, the CDR3 reads TGTGCCAGCTCACAGGGGGCCGAGAATGAAAAACTGTTTTTT.

The genes are TRBV7-3 and TRBJ2-7; tentatively, D is TRBD1 (6 bases). The CDR3 consists of 13 residues. Germline CDR1 reads SGHTA; CDR2 reads FQGTGA. Trimming shortened V by 3 bases and J by 6 bases, and 12 bases separated the two germline ends. The CDR3 spells CASSLGTGLEQYF. The CDR3 DNA reads as TGTGCCAGCAGCTTGGGCACAGGGCTCGAGCAGTACTTC.

The chain recombines TRBV19 with TRBJ1-1; perhaps TRBD1 as D (5 bases). CDR3 length equals 11 residues. The V and J ends lost 7 bases and 5 bases respectively, with 8 bases between them. Germline CDR1 reads LNHDA; CDR2 reads SQIVND (reference sequence). The CDR3, as DNA: TGTGCCAGTACAGGGTTTACTGAAGCTTTCTTT. Its translation: CASTGFTEAFF. The full variable domain, completed using reference TRBV19 and TRBJ1-1, is DGGITQSPKYLFRKEGQNVTLSCEQNLNHDAMYWYRQDPGQGLRLIYYSQIVNDFQKGDIAEGYSVSREKKESFPLTVTSAQKNPTAFYLCASTGFTEAFFGQGTRLTVV.

The V and J genes are TRBV7-9 and TRBJ2-4; TRBD2 agrees at 7 bases. The CDR3 is made up of 12 amino acids. V trimming: 7 bases; J trimming: 8 bases; junction bases outside the gene matches: 5. Germline loops: CDR1 SEHNR, CDR2 FQNEAQ (reference sequence). This CDR3 reads CASTPGGDIQYF. The CDR3 region has the DNA TGTGCCAGCACCCCGGGAGGAGACATTCAGTACTTC.

The chain has TRBV19 and TRBJ2-3; 10 bases fit TRBD2. Trimming cost V 7 bases and J 5 bases; bases outside gene matches: 9. Germline CDR1 and CDR2: LNHDA and SQIVND (reference sequence). This CDR3 is built from 15 residues. The CDR3 coding sequence is TGTGCCAGTAACGAAGGGGCTAGCGGGGGAGATACGCAGTATTTT. Translating it yields CASNEGASGGDTQYF.

This sequence joins TRBV6-5 and TRBJ2-1; 11 nucleotides line up with TRBD2. The CDR3 runs 14 residues. Germline V gene sequence: CDR1 MNHEY, CDR2 SVGAGI. V gave up 5 bases and J gave up 4 bases; unmatched junction bases: 1. CDR3 nucleotides: TGTGCCAGCAGTACTAGCGGGAGATACAATGAGCAGTTCTTC. It codes for CASSTSGRYNEQFF.

About this clone: A read error may produce the germline difference seen at one junction end. This rearrangement joins TRBV27 to TRBJ1-1; D possibly corresponds to TRBD1 (5 bases). This CDR3 is built from 12 residues. Per germline, CDR1 MNHEY and CDR2 SMNVEV (reference sequence). The CDR3: CASSPRGVPAIF. The CDR3 coding sequence is TGTGCCAGCAGTCCTCGGGGGGTACCAGCAATCTTT.

This clone was counted once. The V and J genes are TRBV7-2 and TRBJ1-1, with 7 bases identical to TRBD1. The CDR3 covers 17 residues. J lost 0 bases, V lost 5 bases, and 12 bases had no gene match. Germline V CDR1 and CDR2: SGHTA, FQGNSA. The CDR3, as DNA: TGTGCCAGCAGCCGCTCTGGACAGGCCAGCATGAACACTGAAGCTTTCTTT. Protein: CASSRSGQASMNTEAFF.

The chain joins TRBV7-9 to TRBJ2-7; tentatively, D is TRBD1 or TRBD2 (5 bases each). Germline CDR1 and CDR2: SEHNR and FQNEAQ (reference sequence). Trimming left V 5 bases short and J 0 bases short, with 17 bases between. CDR3 length: 16 residues. Here the CDR3 reads CASSLLRDRVSYEQYF. For the CDR3, the DNA is TGTGCCAGCAGCCTCCTCCGGGACCGGGTCTCCTACGAGCAGTACTTC.

V is TRBV24-1 and J is TRBJ1-1; D gene unclear. There are 12 residues in the CDR3. The germline gives CDR1 KGHDR, CDR2 SFDVKD. Deletions cut 5 bases from V and 1 base from J, with 4 bases between. The CDR3 DNA follows: TGTGCCACCAGTGCTTGGAACACTGAAGCTTTCTTT. Its protein product is CATSAWNTEAFF.

The chain couples TRBV30 to TRBJ2-7; TRBD1 is a possible D gene (5 bases). Germline values: CDR1 GTSNPN, CDR2 SVGIG (reference sequence). CDR3 size: 15 residues. V lost 4 bases to trimming and J lost 4 bases, with 20 bases between them. The CDR3 reads CAWTPGPGLLYEQYF. As DNA, the CDR3 is TGTGCCTGGACCCCCGGGCCAGGGCTTTTATACGAGCAGTACTTC.

This clone was found once. The rearrangement links TRBV14 to TRBJ1-2; D is perhaps TRBD1 (6 bases). Germline CDR1 SGHDN, CDR2 FVKESK. Trimming left V 1 base short and J 3 bases short, with 15 bases between. CDR3 length: 16 amino acids. CDR3: CASSQAWGRGHYGYTF. CDR3 in DNA: TGTGCCAGCAGCCAAGCCTGGGGCAGGGGCCACTATGGCTACACCTTC.